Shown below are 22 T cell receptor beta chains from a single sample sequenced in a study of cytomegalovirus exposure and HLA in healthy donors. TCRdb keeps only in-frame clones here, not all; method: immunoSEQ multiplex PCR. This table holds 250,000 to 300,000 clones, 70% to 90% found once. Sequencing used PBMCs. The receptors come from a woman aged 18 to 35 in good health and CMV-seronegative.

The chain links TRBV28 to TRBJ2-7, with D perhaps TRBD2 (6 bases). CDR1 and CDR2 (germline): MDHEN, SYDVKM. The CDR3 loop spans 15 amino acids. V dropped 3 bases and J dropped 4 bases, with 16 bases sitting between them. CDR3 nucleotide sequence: TGTGCCAGCAGTTTCCGGGGGAGAAGTCAATACGAGCAGTACTTC. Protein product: CASSFRGRSQYEQYF.

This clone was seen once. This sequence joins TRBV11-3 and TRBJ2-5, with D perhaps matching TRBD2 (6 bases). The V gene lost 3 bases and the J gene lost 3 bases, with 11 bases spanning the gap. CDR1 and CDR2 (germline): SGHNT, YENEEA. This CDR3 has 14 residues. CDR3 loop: CASSFRGVEETQYF. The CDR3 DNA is TGTGCCAGCAGCTTTCGCGGGGTCGAAGAGACCCAGTACTTC.

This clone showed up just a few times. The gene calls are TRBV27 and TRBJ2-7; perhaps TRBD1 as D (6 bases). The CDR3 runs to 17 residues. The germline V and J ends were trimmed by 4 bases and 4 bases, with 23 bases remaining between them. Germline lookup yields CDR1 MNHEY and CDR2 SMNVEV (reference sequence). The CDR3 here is CASSSTSDGQTSYEQYF. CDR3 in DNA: TGTGCCAGCAGTTCCACCTCCGATGGACAGACTTCTTACGAGCAGTACTTC.

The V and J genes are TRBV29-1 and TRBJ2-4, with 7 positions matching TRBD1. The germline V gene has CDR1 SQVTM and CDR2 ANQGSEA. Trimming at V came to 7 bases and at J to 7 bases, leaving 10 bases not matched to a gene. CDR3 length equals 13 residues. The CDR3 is CSGGYKTGNIQYF. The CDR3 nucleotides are TGCAGCGGGGGGTATAAGACAGGGAACATTCAGTACTTC. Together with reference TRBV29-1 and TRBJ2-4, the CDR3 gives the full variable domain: SAVISQKPSRDICQRGTSLTIQCQVDSQVTMMFWYRQQPGQSLTLIATANQGSEATYESGFVIDKFPISRPNLTFSTLTVSNMSPEDSSIYLCSGGYKTGNIQYFGAGTRLSVL.

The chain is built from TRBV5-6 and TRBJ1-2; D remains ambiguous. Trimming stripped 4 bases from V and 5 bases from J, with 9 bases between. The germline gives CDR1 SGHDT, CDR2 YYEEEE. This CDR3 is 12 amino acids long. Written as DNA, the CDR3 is TGTGCCAGCAGCCTAAGAGATTATGGCTACACCTTC. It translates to CASSLRDYGYTF.

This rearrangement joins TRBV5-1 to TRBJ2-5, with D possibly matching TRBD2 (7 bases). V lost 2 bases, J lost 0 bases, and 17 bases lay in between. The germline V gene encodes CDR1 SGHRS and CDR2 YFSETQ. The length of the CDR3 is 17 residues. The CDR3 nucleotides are TGCGCCAGCAGCTTTGAGGGGGGGTCAGAGTACCAAGAGACCCAGTACTTC. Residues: CASSFEGGSEYQETQYF.

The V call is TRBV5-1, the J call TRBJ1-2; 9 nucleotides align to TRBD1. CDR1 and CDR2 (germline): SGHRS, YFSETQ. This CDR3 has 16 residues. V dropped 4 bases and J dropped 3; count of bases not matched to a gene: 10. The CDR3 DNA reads TGCGCCAGCAGCCCTATTTGGACAGGGGACGACTATGGCTACACCTTC. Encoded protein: CASSPIWTGDDYGYTF. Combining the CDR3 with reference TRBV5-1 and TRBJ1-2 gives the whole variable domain KAGVTQTPRYLIKTRGQQVTLSCSPISGHRSVSWYQQTPGQGLQFLFEYFSETQRNKGNFPGRFSGRQFSNSRSEMNVSTLELGDSALYLCASSPIWTGDDYGYTFGSGTRLTVV.

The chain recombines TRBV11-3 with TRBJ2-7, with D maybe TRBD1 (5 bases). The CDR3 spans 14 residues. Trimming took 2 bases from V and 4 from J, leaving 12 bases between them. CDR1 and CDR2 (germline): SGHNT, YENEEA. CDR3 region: CASSLRAGFYEQYF. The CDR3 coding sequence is TGTGCCAGCAGCTTACGGGCAGGGTTTTACGAGCAGTACTTC.

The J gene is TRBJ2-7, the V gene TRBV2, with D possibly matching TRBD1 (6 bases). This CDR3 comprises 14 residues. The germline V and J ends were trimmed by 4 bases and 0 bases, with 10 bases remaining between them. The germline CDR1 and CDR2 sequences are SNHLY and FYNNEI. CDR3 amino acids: CASSVQGSSYEQYF. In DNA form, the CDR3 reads TGTGCCAGCAGTGTCCAGGGGAGCTCCTACGAGCAGTACTTC.

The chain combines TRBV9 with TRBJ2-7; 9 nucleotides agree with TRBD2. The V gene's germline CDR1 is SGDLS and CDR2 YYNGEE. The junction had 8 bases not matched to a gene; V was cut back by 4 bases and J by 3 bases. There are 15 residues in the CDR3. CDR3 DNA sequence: TGTGCCAGCAGCAGACGACTAGCGGACATCTACGAGCAGTACTTC. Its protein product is CASSRRLADIYEQYF.

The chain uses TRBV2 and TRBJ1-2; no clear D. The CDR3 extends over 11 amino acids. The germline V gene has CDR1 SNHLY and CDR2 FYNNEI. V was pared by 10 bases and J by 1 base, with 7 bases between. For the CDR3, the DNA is TGTGCCACCGCCAGTAACTATGGCTACACCTTC. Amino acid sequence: CATASNYGYTF.

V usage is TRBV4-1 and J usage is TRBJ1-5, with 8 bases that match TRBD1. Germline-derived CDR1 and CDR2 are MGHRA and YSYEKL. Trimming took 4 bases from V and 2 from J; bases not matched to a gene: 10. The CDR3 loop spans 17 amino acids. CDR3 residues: CASSPGQVMVGNQPQHF. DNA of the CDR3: TGCGCCAGCAGCCCGGGACAGGTGATGGTAGGCAATCAGCCCCAGCATTTT.

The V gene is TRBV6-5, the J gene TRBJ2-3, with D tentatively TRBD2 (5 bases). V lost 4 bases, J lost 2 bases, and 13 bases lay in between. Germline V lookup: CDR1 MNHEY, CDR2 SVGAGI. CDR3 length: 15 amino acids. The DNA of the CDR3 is TGTGCCAGCAGTTCGGATCGGGGATTCACAGATACGCAGTATTTT. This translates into CASSSDRGFTDTQYF.

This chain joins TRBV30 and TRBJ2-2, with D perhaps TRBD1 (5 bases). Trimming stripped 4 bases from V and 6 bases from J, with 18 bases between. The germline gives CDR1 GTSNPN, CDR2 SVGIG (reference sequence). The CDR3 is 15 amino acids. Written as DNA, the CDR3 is TGTGCCTGGACCATACCCTCAGACAGCGCCGGGGAGCTGTTTTTT. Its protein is CAWTIPSDSAGELFF.

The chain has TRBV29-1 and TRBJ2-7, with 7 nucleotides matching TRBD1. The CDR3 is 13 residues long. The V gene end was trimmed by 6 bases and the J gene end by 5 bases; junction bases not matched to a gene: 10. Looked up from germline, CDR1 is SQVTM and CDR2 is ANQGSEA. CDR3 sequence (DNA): TGCAGCGTGGACGGGCAGGGGGTCCACGAGCAGTACTTC. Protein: CSVDGQGVHEQYF.

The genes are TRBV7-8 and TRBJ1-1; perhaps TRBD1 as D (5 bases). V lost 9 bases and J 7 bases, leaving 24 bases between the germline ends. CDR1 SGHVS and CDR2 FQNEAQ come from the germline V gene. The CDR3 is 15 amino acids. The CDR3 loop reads CASTPGGALGLEAFF. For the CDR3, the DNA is TGTGCCAGTACCCCAGGAGGGGCGCTGGGGCTTGAAGCTTTCTTT. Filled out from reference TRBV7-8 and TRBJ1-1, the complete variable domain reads GAGVSQSPRYKVAKRGQDVALRCDPISGHVSLFWYQQALGQGPEFLTYFQNEAQLDKSGLPSDRFFAERPEGSVSTLKIQRTQQEDSAVYLCASTPGGALGLEAFFGQGTRLTVV.

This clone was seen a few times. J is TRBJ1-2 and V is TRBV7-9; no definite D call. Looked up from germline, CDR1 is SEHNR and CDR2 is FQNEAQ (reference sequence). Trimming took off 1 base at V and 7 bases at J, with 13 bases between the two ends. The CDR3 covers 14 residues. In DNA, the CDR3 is TGTGCCAGCAGCTTAGGGTCTGGTGCGGGTGGCTACACCTTC. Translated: CASSLGSGAGGYTF. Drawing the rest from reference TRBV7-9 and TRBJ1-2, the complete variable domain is DTGVSQNPRHKITKRGQNVTFRCDPISEHNRLYWYRQTLGQGPEFLTYFQNEAQLEKSRLLSDRFSAERPKGSFSTLEIQRTEQGDSAMYLCASSLGSGAGGYTFGSGTRLTVV.

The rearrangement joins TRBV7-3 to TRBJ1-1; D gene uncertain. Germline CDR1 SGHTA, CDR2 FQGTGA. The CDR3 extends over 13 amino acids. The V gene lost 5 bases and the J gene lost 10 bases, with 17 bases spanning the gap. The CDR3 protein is CASSLERGRRAFF. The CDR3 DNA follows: TGTGCCAGCAGCCTCGAGCGGGGTCGAAGAGCTTTCTTT. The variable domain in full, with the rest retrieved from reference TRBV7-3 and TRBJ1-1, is GAGVSQTPSNKVTEKGKYVELRCDPISGHTALYWYRQSLGQGPEFLIYFQGTGAADDSGLPNDRFFAVRPEGSVSTLKIQRTERGDSAVYLCASSLERGRRAFFGQGTRLTVV.

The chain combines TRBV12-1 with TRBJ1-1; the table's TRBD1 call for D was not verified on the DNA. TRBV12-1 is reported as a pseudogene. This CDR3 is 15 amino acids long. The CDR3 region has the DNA TGTGCCAGCCCGTCCAGAGATGACAGGGTTAATGAAGCTTTCTTT. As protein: CASPSRDDRVNEAFF.

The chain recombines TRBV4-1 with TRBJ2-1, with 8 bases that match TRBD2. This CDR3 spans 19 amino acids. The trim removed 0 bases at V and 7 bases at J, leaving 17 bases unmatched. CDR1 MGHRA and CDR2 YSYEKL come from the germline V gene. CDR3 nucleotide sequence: TGCGCCAGCAGCCAAGATCTGACTAGCGCCTTCCCCTCAACGAATGAGCAGTTCTTC. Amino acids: CASSQDLTSAFPSTNEQFF.

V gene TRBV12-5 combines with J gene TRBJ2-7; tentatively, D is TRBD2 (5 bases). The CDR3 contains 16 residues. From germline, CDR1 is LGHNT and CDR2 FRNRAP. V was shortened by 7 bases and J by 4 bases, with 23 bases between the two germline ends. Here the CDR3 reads CASAPGIGHTGYEQYF. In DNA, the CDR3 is TGTGCTAGTGCCCCTGGAATAGGGCATACGGGATACGAGCAGTACTTC.

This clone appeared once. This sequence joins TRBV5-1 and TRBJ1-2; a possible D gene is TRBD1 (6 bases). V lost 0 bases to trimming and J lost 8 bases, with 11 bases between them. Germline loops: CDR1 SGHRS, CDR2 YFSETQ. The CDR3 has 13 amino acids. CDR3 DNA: TGCGCCAGCAGCTTGGGTCAGGGGCAAGGCTACACCTTC. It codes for CASSLGQGQGYTF.